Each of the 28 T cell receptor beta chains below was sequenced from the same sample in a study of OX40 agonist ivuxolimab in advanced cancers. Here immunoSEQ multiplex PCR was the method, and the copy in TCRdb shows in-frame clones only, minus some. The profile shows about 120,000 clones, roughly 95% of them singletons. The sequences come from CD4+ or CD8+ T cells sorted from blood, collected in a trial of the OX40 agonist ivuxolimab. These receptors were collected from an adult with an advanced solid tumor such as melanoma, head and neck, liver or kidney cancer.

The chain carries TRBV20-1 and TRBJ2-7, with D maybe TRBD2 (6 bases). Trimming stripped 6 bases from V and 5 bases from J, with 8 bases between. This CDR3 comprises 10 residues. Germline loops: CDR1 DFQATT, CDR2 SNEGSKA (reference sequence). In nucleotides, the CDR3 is TGCAGTGCCCGGGGGAACGAGCAGTACTTC. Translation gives CSARGNEQYF.

CDR3 region: CASSRGSEQYF. In DNA form, the CDR3 reads TGTGCCAGCAGTCGGGGATCCGAGCAGTACTTC. The gene calls are TRBV28 and TRBJ2-7; possible D gene TRBD2, 5 bases. This CDR3 is built from 11 residues. Germline V CDR1 and CDR2: MDHEN, SYDVKM. Trimming removed 5 bases from V and 6 bases from J, with 8 bases in between.

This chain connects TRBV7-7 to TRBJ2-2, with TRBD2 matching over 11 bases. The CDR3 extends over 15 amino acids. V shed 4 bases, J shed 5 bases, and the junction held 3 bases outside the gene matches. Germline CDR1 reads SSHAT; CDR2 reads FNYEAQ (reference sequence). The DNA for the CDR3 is TGTGCCAGCAGCTCCGGACTAGCGGGTACCGGGGAGCTGTTTTTT. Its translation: CASSSGLAGTGELFF.

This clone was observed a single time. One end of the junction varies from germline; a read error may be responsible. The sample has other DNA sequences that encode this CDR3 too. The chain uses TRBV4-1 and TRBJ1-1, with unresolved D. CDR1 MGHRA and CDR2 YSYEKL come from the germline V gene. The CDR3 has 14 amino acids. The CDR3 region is CASSLEGLSTEAFF. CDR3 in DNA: TGCGCCAGCAGCCTCGAAGGGTTGAGCACTGAGGCTTTCTTT.

In DNA form, the CDR3 reads TGTGCCAGCAGCCCGTTGAGGGTTAATGAGCAGTTCTTC. Amino acid sequence: CASSPLRVNEQFF. The genes are TRBV7-6 and TRBJ2-1; maybe TRBD2 (5 bases). Germline V CDR1 and CDR2: SGHVS, FNYEAQ. The CDR3 extends over 13 amino acids. The V end lost 5 bases, the J end lost 7 bases, and 12 bases lay between the germline ends.

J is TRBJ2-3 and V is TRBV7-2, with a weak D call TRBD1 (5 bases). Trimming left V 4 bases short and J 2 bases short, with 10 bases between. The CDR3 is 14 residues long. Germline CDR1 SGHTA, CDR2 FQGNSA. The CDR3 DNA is TGTGCCAGCAGCTCAGACAGTTTCACAGATACGCAGTATTTT. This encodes CASSSDSFTDTQYF.

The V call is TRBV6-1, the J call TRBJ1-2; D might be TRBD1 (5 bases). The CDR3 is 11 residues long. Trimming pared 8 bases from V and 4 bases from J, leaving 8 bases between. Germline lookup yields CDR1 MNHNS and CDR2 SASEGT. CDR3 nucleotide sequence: TGTGCCAGCCAGACAGTCTATGGCTACACCTTC. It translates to CASQTVYGYTF.

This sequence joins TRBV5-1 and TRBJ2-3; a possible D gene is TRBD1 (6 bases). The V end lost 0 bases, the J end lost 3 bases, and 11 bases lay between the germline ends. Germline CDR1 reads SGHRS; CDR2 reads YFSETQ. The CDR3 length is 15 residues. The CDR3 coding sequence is TGCGCCAGCAGCTTGGGTCCAGGGGCGACAGATACGCAGTATTTT. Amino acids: CASSLGPGATDTQYF. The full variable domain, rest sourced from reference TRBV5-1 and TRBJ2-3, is KAGVTQTPRYLIKTRGQQVTLSCSPISGHRSVSWYQQTPGQGLQFLFEYFSETQRNKGNFPGRFSGRQFSNSRSEMNVSTLELGDSALYLCASSLGPGATDTQYFGPGTRLTVL.

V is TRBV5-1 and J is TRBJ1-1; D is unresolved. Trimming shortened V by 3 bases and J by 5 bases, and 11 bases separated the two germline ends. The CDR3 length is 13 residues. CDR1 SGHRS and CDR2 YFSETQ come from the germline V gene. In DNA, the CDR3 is TGCGCCAGCAGCTCGAATATGGATACTGAAGCTTTCTTT. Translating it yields CASSSNMDTEAFF.

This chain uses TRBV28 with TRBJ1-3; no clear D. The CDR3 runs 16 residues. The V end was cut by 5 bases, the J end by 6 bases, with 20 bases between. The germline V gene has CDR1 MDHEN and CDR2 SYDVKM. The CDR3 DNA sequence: TGTGCCAGCAGTCCCGGCCTTCGGGGTTTCTCAAACACCATATATTTT. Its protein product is CASSPGLRGFSNTIYF. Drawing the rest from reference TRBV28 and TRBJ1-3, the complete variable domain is DVKVTQSSRYLVKRTGEKVFLECVQDMDHENMFWYRQDPGLGLRLIYFSYDVKMKEKGDIPEGYSVSREKKERFSLILESASTNQTSMYLCASSPGLRGFSNTIYFGEGSWLTVV.

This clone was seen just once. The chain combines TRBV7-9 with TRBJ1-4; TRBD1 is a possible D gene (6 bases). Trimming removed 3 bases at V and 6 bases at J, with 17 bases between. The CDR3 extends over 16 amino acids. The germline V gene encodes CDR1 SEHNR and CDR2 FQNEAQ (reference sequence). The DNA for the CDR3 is TGTGCCAGCAGCTTCCGCGTGGGGGGGGCTGATGAAAAACTGTTTTTT. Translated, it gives CASSFRVGGADEKLFF.

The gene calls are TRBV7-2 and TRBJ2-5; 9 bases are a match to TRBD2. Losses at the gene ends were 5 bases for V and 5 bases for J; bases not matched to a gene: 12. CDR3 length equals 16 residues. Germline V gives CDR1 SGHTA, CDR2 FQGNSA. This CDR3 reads CASSQRRRGGLETQYF. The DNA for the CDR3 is TGTGCCAGCAGCCAAAGAAGGCGGGGGGGCCTGGAGACCCAGTACTTC.

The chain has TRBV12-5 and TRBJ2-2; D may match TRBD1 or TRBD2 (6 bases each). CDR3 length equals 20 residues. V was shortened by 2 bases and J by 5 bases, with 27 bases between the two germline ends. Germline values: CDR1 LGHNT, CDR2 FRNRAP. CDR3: CASGLTPRGGGPVGTGELFF. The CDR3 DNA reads TGTGCTAGTGGTTTGACCCCCCGTGGAGGGGGGCCAGTCGGGACCGGGGAGCTGTTTTTT.

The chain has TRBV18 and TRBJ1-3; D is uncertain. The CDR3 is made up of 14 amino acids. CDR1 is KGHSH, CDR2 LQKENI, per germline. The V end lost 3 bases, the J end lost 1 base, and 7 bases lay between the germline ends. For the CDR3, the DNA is TGTGCCAGCTCACCTGCCATGTCTGGAAACACCATATATTTT. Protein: CASSPAMSGNTIYF.

Here the CDR3 DNA reads TGCGCCAGCAGCCATGTCCCTGGGGCCAACGTCCTGACTTTC. Protein sequence: CASSHVPGANVLTF. This chain links TRBV5-1 with TRBJ2-6, with unresolved D. The CDR3 covers 14 residues. V lost 4 bases, J lost 2 bases, and 7 bases lay in between. The V gene's germline CDR1 is SGHRS and CDR2 YFSETQ.

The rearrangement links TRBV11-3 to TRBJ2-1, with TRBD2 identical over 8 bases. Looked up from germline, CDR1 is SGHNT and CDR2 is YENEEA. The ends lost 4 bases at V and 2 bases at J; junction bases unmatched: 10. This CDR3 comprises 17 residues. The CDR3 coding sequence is TGTGCCAGCAGCTCGGGGCGGAGCGGGAGACCCTACAATGAGCAGTTCTTC. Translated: CASSSGRSGRPYNEQFF.

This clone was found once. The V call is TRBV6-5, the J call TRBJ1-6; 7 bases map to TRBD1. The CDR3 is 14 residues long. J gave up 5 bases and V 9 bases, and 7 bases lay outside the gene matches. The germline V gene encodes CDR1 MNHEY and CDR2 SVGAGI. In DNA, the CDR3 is TGTGCCAGTAAACCGGGACAGCATAATTCACCCCTCCACTTT. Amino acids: CASKPGQHNSPLHF.

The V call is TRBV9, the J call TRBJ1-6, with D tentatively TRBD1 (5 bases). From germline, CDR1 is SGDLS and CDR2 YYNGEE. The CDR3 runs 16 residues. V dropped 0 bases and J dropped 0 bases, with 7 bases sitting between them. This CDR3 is CASSVGGSSYNSPLHF. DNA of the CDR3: TGTGCCAGCAGCGTAGGGGGGAGCTCCTATAATTCACCCCTCCACTTT.

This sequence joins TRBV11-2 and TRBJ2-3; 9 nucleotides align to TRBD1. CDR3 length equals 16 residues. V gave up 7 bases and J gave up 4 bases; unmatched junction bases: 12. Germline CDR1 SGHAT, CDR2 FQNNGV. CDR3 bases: TGTGCCAGCAACCCCTTTGGGGACAGGGTATCAGATACGCAGTATTTT. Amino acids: CASNPFGDRVSDTQYF.

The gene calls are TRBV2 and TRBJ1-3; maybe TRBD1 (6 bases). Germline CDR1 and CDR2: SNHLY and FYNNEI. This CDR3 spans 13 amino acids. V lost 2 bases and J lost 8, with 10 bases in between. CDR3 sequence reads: CASSERGFHTIYF. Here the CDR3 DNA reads TGTGCCAGCAGTGAAAGGGGGTTTCACACCATATATTTT.

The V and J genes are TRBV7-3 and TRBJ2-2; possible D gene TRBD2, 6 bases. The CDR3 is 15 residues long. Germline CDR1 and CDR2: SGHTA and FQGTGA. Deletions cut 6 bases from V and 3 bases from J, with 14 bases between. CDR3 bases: TGTGCCAGCAGAGGCGGGGCCCTAGACACCGGGGAGCTGTTTTTT. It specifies CASRGGALDTGELFF. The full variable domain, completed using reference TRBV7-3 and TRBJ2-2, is GAGVSQTPSNKVTEKGKYVELRCDPISGHTALYWYRQSLGQGPEFLIYFQGTGAADDSGLPNDRFFAVRPEGSVSTLKIQRTERGDSAVYLCASRGGALDTGELFFGEGSRLTVL.

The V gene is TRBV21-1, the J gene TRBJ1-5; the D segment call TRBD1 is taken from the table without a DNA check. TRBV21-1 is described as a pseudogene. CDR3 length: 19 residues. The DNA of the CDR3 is TGTGCCAGCAGCAAGCCCAAATCCCGTCCGGGACAGGGGAGACGGCCCCAGCATTTT. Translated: CASSKPKSRPGQGRRPQHF.

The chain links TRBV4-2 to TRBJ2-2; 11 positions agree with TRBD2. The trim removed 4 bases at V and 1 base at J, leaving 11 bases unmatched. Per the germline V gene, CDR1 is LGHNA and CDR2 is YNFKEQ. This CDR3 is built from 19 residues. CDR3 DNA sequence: TGTGCCAGCAGCCGGGTGAACCTAGCGGGGGGACAGAACACCGGGGAGCTGTTTTTT. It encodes CASSRVNLAGGQNTGELFF.

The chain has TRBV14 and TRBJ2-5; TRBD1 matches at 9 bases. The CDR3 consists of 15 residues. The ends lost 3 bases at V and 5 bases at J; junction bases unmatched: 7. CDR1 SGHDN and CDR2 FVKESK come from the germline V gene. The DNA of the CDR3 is TGTGCCAGCAGCCAGGAACAGGGGGCTGGGGAGACCCAGTACTTC. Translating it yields CASSQEQGAGETQYF. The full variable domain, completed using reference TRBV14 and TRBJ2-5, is EAGVTQFPSHSVIEKGQTVTLRCDPISGHDNLYWYRRVMGKEIKFLLHFVKESKQDESGMPNNRFLAERTGGTYSTLKVQPAELEDSGVYFCASSQEQGAGETQYFGPGTRLLVL.

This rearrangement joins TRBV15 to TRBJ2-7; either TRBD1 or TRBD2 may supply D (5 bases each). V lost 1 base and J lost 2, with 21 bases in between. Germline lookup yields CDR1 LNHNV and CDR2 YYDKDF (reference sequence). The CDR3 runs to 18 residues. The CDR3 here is CATSRGDSPGRGTYEQYF. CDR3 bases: TGTGCCACCAGCAGAGGAGATTCACCGGGACGAGGGACCTACGAGCAGTACTTC.

The CDR3: CASSVGGTGVTDTQYF. CDR3 coding DNA: TGTGCCAGCAGCGTCGGTGGGACAGGGGTGACAGATACGCAGTATTTT. The chain is built from TRBV5-8 and TRBJ2-3, with TRBD1 identical over 10 bases. CDR1 SGHTS and CDR2 YDEGEE come from the germline V gene. The CDR3 is made up of 16 amino acids. V shed 4 bases, J shed 3 bases, and the junction held 8 bases outside the gene matches.

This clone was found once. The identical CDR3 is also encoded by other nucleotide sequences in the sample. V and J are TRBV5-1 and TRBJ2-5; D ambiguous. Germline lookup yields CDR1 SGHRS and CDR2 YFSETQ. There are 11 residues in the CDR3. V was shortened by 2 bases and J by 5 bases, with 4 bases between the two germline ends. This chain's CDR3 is CASSFGETQYF. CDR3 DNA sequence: TGCGCCAGCAGCTTTGGGGAGACCCAGTACTTC.

The CDR3: CASAPGQGINGELFF. CDR3 DNA: TGTGCCAGCGCCCCTGGACAGGGAATCAACGGGGAGCTGTTTTTT. The rearrangement links TRBV6-5 to TRBJ2-2; 8 bases map to TRBD1. V shed 8 bases, J shed 7 bases, and the junction held 12 bases outside the gene matches. Germline-derived CDR1 and CDR2 are MNHEY and SVGAGI. The CDR3 contains 15 residues.